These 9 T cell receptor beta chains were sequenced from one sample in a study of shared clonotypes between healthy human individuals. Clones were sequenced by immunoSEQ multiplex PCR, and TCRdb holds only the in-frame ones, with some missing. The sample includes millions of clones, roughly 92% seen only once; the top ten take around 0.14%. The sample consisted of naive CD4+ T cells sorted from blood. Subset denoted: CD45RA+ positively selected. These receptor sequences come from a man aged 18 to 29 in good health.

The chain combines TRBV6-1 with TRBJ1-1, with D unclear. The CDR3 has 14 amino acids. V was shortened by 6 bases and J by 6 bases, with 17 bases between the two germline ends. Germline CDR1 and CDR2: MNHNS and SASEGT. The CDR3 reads CASRDLTLGPEAFF. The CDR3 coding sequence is TGTGCCAGCAGGGACCTCACCTTAGGCCCTGAAGCTTTCTTT.

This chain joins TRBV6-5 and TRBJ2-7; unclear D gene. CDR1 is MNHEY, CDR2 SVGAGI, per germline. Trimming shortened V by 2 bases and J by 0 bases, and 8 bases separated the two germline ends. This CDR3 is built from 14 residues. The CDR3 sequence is CASSYPGSSYEQYF. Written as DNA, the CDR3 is TGTGCCAGCAGTTACCCCGGCAGCTCCTACGAGCAGTACTTC.

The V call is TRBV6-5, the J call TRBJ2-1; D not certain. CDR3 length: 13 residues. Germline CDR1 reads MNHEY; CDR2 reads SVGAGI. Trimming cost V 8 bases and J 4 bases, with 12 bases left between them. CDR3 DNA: TGTGCCAGCGCCCGGACCCCGTACAATGAGCAGTTCTTC. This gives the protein CASARTPYNEQFF.

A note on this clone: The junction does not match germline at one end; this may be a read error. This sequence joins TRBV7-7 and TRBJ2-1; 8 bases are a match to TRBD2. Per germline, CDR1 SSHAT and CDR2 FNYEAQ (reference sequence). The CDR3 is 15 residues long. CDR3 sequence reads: CASSPASGLNNEQFF. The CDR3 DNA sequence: TGTGCTAGCAGCCCGGCTAGCGGGCTTAACAATGAGCAGTTCTTC.

CDR3 region: CASNDRGEGTGELFF. The CDR3 coding sequence is TGTGCCAGCAACGATCGGGGGGAGGGTACCGGGGAGCTGTTTTTT. This chain links TRBV7-8 with TRBJ2-2; TRBD2 agrees at 7 bases. The CDR3 consists of 15 residues. The germline V gene has CDR1 SGHVS and CDR2 FQNEAQ. V lost 7 bases to trimming and J lost 5 bases; unmatched junction nucleotides: 10.

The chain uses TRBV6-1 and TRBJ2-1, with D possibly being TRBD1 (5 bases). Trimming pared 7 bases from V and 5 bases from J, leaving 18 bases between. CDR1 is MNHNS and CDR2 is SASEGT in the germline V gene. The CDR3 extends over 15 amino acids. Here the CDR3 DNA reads TGTGCCAGCACCCAGATGAGTGCAGGGAACAATGAGCAGTTCTTC. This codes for CASTQMSAGNNEQFF.

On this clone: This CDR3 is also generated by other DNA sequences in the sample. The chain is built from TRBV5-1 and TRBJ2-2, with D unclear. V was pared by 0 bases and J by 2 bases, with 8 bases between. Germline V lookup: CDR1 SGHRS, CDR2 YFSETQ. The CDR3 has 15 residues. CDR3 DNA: TGCGCCAGCAGCTTGGATGGGTCAAACACCGGGGAGCTGTTTTTT. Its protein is CASSLDGSNTGELFF.

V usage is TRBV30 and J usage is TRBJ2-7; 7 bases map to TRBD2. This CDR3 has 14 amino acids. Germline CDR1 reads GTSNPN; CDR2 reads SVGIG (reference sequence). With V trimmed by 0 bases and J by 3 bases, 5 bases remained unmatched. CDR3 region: CAWSVPGLVYEQYF. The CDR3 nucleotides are TGTGCCTGGAGTGTACCAGGACTAGTCTACGAGCAGTACTTC.

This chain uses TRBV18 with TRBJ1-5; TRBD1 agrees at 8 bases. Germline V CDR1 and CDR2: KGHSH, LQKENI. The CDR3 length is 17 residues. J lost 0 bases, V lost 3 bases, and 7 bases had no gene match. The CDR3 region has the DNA TGTGCCAGCTCACCGTCGACAGGGGAAATTAGCAATCAGCCCCAGCATTTT. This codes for CASSPSTGEISNQPQHF.